This passage covers 17 T cell receptor beta chains from one sample sequenced in a study of spatial heterogeneity in lung cancer. TCRdb re-derived calls from the 5' RACE reads in MiXCR, one entry per CDR3 protein. The table lists roughly 20,000 distinct CDR3 sequences, 4% to 5% of them singletons. Time point: sample taken at primary tumor resection. No cell sorting; template was whole RNA from tumor, lung tissue or PBMC. Sequences were derived from PBMCs, sampled at surgery. These receptors were taken from a male donor with early-stage non-small cell lung cancer.

The CDR3 reads CASSPGQFTYEQYF. CDR3 nucleotide sequence: TGTGCCAGCAGCCCCGGACAGTTCACCTACGAGCAGTACTTC. This chain joins TRBV9 and TRBJ2-7, with D perhaps matching TRBD1 (6 bases). Per germline, CDR1 SGDLS and CDR2 YYNGEE. The CDR3 is 14 residues long. Trimming left V 4 bases short and J 2 bases short, with 13 bases between.

This clonotype was recorded many times. The chain joins TRBV30 to TRBJ1-4; tentatively, D is TRBD1 (5 bases). This CDR3 has 14 amino acids. Germline CDR1 reads GTSNPN; CDR2 reads SVGIG (reference sequence). Trimming removed 1 base at V and 5 bases at J, with 11 bases between. The CDR3 DNA follows: TGTGCCTGGAGTGCGGAACAGGAAAATGAAAAACTGTTTTTT. It codes for CAWSAEQENEKLFF.

Notes on this clonotype: The junction differs from germline at one of its ends, possibly a read error. V is TRBV6-5 and J is TRBJ2-1; 7 bases fit TRBD2. The CDR3 extends over 14 amino acids. Germline-derived CDR1 and CDR2 are MNHEY and SVGAGI. The CDR3 region is CASSGGGTRNVQFF. The CDR3 DNA reads TGTGCCAGCAGCGGGGGAGGGACCCGCAATGTGCAGTTCTTC.

The table lists this clonotype with many counts. The V gene is TRBV5-6, the J gene TRBJ2-2, with unresolved D. The CDR3 length is 14 residues. Deletions cut 0 bases from V and 1 base from J, with 4 bases between. From germline, CDR1 is SGHDT and CDR2 YYEEEE. In DNA form, the CDR3 reads TGTGCCAGCAGCTTGGTGGTGAACACCGGGGAGCTGTTTTTT. Translating it yields CASSLVVNTGELFF.

In its sample, this clonotype was seen many times. The chain is built from TRBV20-1 and TRBJ2-1, with D possibly called TRBD1 or TRBD2 (5 bases each). Trimming pared 6 bases from V and 8 bases from J, leaving 14 bases between. The CDR3 contains 12 residues. CDR1 and CDR2 (germline): DFQATT, SNEGSKA (reference sequence). This CDR3 is CSARLGDDEQFF. The CDR3 nucleotides are TGCAGTGCACGTCTTGGGGACGATGAGCAGTTCTTC.

In this sample, this clonotype turned up many times. The chain uses TRBV18 and TRBJ1-1; 10 nucleotides align to TRBD1. Trimming cost V 3 bases and J 3 bases; bases outside gene matches: 4. The CDR3 has 15 amino acids. Germline lookup yields CDR1 KGHSH and CDR2 LQKENI. CDR3 DNA: TGTGCCAGCTCACCCCGACAGGGGGCAGACACTGAAGCTTTCTTT. Its protein is CASSPRQGADTEAFF.

This clonotype was picked up many times. This chain uses TRBV30 with TRBJ2-3, with TRBD2 matching 7 bases. The CDR3 spans 14 residues. Germline CDR1 reads GTSNPN; CDR2 reads SVGIG (reference sequence). The CDR3 DNA reads as TGTGCTAGTCAGCGGGGTGGAAGGACAGATACGCAGTATTTT. Translating it yields CASQRGGRTDTQYF.

This clonotype occurred many times. This chain uses TRBV29-1 with TRBJ1-2; 7 positions agree with TRBD1. Trimming took 6 bases from V and 7 from J; bases not matched to a gene: 8. The CDR3 totals 12 residues. CDR1 and CDR2 (germline): SQVTM, ANQGSEA. The CDR3 here is CSVQTGSRGYTF. For the CDR3, the DNA is TGCAGCGTCCAGACAGGGTCTCGTGGCTACACCTTC.

This clonotype was recorded a few times. This chain links TRBV7-9 with TRBJ1-6; D not certain. CDR1 is SEHNR and CDR2 is FQNEAQ in the germline V gene (reference sequence). The ends were cut back, 3 bases at V and 8 bases at J, with 11 bases in the middle. The CDR3 is 14 residues long. The CDR3 is CASSFGRRDSPLHF. Written as DNA, the CDR3 is TGTGCCAGCAGCTTTGGCAGGCGAGATTCACCCCTCCACTTT.

This clonotype was detected a few times. The gene calls are TRBV19 and TRBJ1-2; possible D gene TRBD1, 5 bases. Germline CDR1 and CDR2: LNHDA and SQIVND (reference sequence). This CDR3 has 14 residues. The germline V and J ends were trimmed by 5 bases and 5 bases, with 15 bases remaining between them. DNA for the CDR3: TGTGCCAGTAGTGCCCCCGGGACGGTTTATGGCTACACCTTC. Translation: CASSAPGTVYGYTF.

In its sample, this clonotype was seen many times. The gene calls are TRBV11-1 and TRBJ2-7; D is ambiguous. Germline CDR1 is SGHAT and CDR2 is FQDESV (reference sequence). The CDR3 totals 11 residues. V was shortened by 8 bases and J by 7 bases, with 12 bases between the two germline ends. The DNA of the CDR3 is TGTGCCAGCGCCTATGGTAAGGAGCAGTACTTC. It specifies CASAYGKEQYF.

This clonotype was counted ten times or more. The genes are TRBV12-3 or TRBV12-4 and TRBJ1-6; 9 bases fit TRBD1. V dropped 4 bases and J dropped 5; count of bases not matched to a gene: 0. This CDR3 is built from 14 residues. CDR3 amino acids: CASSWDRDNSPLHF. In DNA form, the CDR3 reads TGTGCCAGCAGTTGGGACAGGGATAATTCACCCCTCCACTTT.

This clonotype showed up just a few times. The chain joins TRBV7-6 to TRBJ2-7, with 12 bases matching TRBD1. V trimming: 5 bases; J trimming: 6 bases; junction bases outside the gene matches: 5. The germline V gene has CDR1 SGHVS and CDR2 FNYEAQ. CDR3 length: 14 amino acids. The CDR3 loop reads CASSHGTGGFEQYF. As DNA, the CDR3 is TGTGCCAGCAGCCACGGGACAGGGGGCTTCGAGCAGTACTTC.

In its sample, this clonotype was seen many times. This chain uses TRBV7-3 with TRBJ2-2; D may be TRBD2 (5 bases). CDR1 and CDR2 from the germline V gene are SGHTA and FQGTGA. Trimming took off 5 bases at V and 10 bases at J, with 20 bases between the two ends. This CDR3 contains 15 residues. The CDR3 loop reads CASSIYPDPGMELFF. Here the CDR3 DNA reads TGTGCCAGCAGCATCTACCCGGACCCGGGGATGGAGCTGTTTTTT. The entire variable domain, with the rest obtained from reference TRBV7-3 and TRBJ2-2, is as follows: GAGVSQTPSNKVTEKGKYVELRCDPISGHTALYWYRQSLGQGPEFLIYFQGTGAADDSGLPNDRFFAVRPEGSVSTLKIQRTERGDSAVYLCASSIYPDPGMELFFGEGSRLTVL.

This clonotype was picked up many times. The V call is TRBV29-1, the J call TRBJ1-2; TRBD1 matches at 10 bases. V shed 2 bases and J 7 bases; nucleotides not matched to a gene: 7. CDR1 and CDR2 from the germline V gene are SQVTM and ANQGSEA. The CDR3 covers 14 residues. CDR3 nucleotide sequence: TGCAGCGTTGAACTCCAGACAGGGGGCGTTGGCTACACCTTC. Residues: CSVELQTGGVGYTF.

This clonotype was picked up many times. The genes are TRBV9 and TRBJ2-5, with D perhaps given as TRBD1 or TRBD2 (5 bases each). There are 14 residues in the CDR3. The V end was cut by 4 bases, the J end by 4 bases, with 14 bases between. CDR1 is SGDLS and CDR2 is YYNGEE in the germline V gene. The CDR3 coding sequence is TGTGCCAGCAGCACCCGGGGAAGGGGAGAGACCCAGTACTTC. Its translation: CASSTRGRGETQYF.

This clonotype was observed a handful of times. This sequence joins TRBV18 and TRBJ2-7; D is perhaps TRBD1 (6 bases). Germline loops: CDR1 KGHSH, CDR2 LQKENI. The V end was cut by 2 bases, the J end by 5 bases, with 13 bases between. This CDR3 is 14 amino acids long. The CDR3 reads CASSPRQGNHEQYF. CDR3 DNA sequence: TGTGCCAGCTCACCAAGGCAGGGGAATCACGAGCAGTACTTC.